These 8 T cell receptor beta chains originate from one sample sequenced in a study of breast tumors, draining lymph nodes, adjacent tissues. The lymph nodes were axillary draining lymph nodes from breast cancer patients. MiXCR, run by TCRdb on the multiplex PCR reads, gives a single entry per CDR3 protein. Among approximately 130,000 distinct CDR3 sequences listed, 21% were seen once. The sequencing input was axillary lymph node tissue. These receptors came from a female donor with breast cancer. Some clones in this sample may be carry-over from other donors' samples.

There are many counts of this clonotype. The chain joins TRBV2 to TRBJ2-1, with D unresolved. V lost 4 bases and J 1 base, leaving 11 bases between the germline ends. Per the germline V gene, CDR1 is SNHLY and CDR2 is FYNNEI. The CDR3 has 15 residues. CDR3 amino acids: CASSGTFVSYNEQFF. The CDR3 coding sequence is TGTGCCAGCAGTGGTACGTTTGTATCCTACAATGAGCAGTTCTTC.

Concerning this clonotype itself: The junction and the germline gene differ at one end; a read error may be behind it. CDR3 region: CSVRGTSGRGTDTQYF. As DNA, the CDR3 is TGCAGTGTTAGAGGGACTAGCGGGAGAGGCACAGATACGCAGTATTTT. This chain links TRBV20-1 with TRBJ2-3; 14 bases agree with TRBD2. Per the germline V gene, CDR1 is DFQATT and CDR2 is SNEGSKA (reference sequence). The CDR3 sequence is 16 residues long.

This clonotype showed up just a few times. This chain joins TRBV5-5 and TRBJ2-3, with 8 bases lining up with TRBD2. This CDR3 contains 18 residues. Trimming at V came to 2 bases and at J to 2 bases, leaving 13 bases not matched to a gene. The germline V gene has CDR1 SGHKS and CDR2 YYEKEE (reference sequence). The CDR3 bases are TGTGCCAGCAGCTTATTCCCTCCGGGAGGGCCAATCACAGATACGCAGTATTTT. It encodes CASSLFPPGGPITDTQYF.

This clonotype appeared a few times. The chain joins TRBV28 to TRBJ2-3, with D perhaps TRBD2 (5 bases). Germline V gene sequence: CDR1 MDHEN, CDR2 SYDVKM. This CDR3 has 15 residues. The V and J ends lost 1 base and 2 bases respectively, with 10 bases between them. The CDR3 loop reads CASSLYRDFTDTQYF. The CDR3 DNA follows: TGTGCCAGCAGTTTATACCGGGATTTCACAGATACGCAGTATTTT.

In its sample, this clonotype was seen many times. V usage is TRBV2 and J usage is TRBJ2-5, with D tentatively TRBD1 (5 bases). V was trimmed by 8 bases and J by 3 bases, leaving 7 bases between them. The germline CDR1 and CDR2 sequences are SNHLY and FYNNEI. The CDR3 contains 11 residues. Here the CDR3 reads CASGREETQYF. In DNA form, the CDR3 reads TGTGCCAGCGGCAGGGAAGAGACCCAGTACTTC.

At least ten counts were recorded for this clonotype. The chain has TRBV5-1 and TRBJ2-1; no firm D call. Deletions cut 3 bases from V and 13 bases from J, with 14 bases between. This CDR3 has 12 residues. Germline-derived CDR1 and CDR2 are SGHRS and YFSETQ. CDR3 in DNA: TGCGCCAGCAGCTCTCAAGACCCTCTTCAGTTCTTC. It translates to CASSSQDPLQFF.

The table lists this clonotype with many counts. The chain's CDR3 is CASSEDTSGNNEQFF. The CDR3 nucleotides are TGTGCCAGCAGTGAAGACACTAGCGGCAACAATGAGCAGTTCTTC. The chain uses TRBV2 and TRBJ2-1, with 8 positions matching TRBD2. The germline CDR1 and CDR2 sequences are SNHLY and FYNNEI. Germline trimming cut 1 base from V and 5 bases from J; bases unmatched to any gene: 4. The CDR3 sequence is 15 residues long.

This clonotype appeared many times. The rearrangement uses TRBV7-9 and TRBJ2-7, with TRBD1 matching over 8 bases. V lost 3 bases, J lost 4 bases, and 8 bases stayed unmatched. Germline V gene data show CDR1 as SEHNR and CDR2 as FQNEAQ (reference sequence). CDR3 size: 15 residues. The CDR3 DNA sequence: TGTGCCAGCAGCTTGGACAGGGCCACTTTGTACGAGCAGTACTTC. Encoded protein: CASSLDRATLYEQYF.